The 2 T cell receptor beta chains below all came from one sample that was sequenced in a study of blood T cell repertoires in COVID-19. Clones were sequenced by immunoSEQ multiplex PCR, and TCRdb holds only the in-frame ones, with some missing. The sample contains roughly 58,000 clones, 60% to 85% of which appear only once. Sequencing was done on a sample of peripheral blood. All receptors come from a middle-aged man with active or convalescent COVID-19.

The chain joins TRBV28 to TRBJ2-5; tentative D call: TRBD1 (6 bases). This CDR3 contains 15 residues. V was clipped by 6 bases and J by 3 bases, with 17 bases between them. The germline V gene encodes CDR1 MDHEN and CDR2 SYDVKM. CDR3 in DNA: TGTGCCAGCAGCCCGTCGGGGACACAGGAAGAGACCCAGTACTTC. It specifies CASSPSGTQEETQYF.

The chain recombines TRBV11-3 with TRBJ1-3, with a tentative D call TRBD1 (5 bases). Germline lookup yields CDR1 SGHNT and CDR2 YENEEA. V dropped 1 base and J dropped 0 bases, with 10 bases sitting between them. The CDR3 sequence is 16 residues long. The DNA for the CDR3 is TGTGCCAGCAGCTTAGGGGGCGGCGGCTCTGGAAACACCATATATTTT. Residues: CASSLGGGGSGNTIYF.